The 18 T cell receptor beta chains below were found in one sample sequenced in a study of CD8 T cells in Susac syndrome. The authors reverse transcribed roughly 0.5 to 1 ug RNA with random hexamers. MiXCR, applied by TCRdb to the immunoSEQ multiplex PCR reads, yields one record per CDR3 protein. The table records a few hundred thousand distinct CDR3 sequences, roughly nine tenths of them present only once. The sequencing input was CD8+ T cells from PBMCs. The origin of the receptors is a human donor with multiple sclerosis.

J is TRBJ2-5 and V is TRBV2, with D possibly called TRBD1 or TRBD2 (5 bases each). Germline values: CDR1 SNHLY, CDR2 FYNNEI. This CDR3 region has 14 residues. V was clipped by 7 bases and J by 7 bases, with 19 bases between them. The CDR3 DNA reads as TGTGCCAGCATCCCTAGGGACCGGCTTGGGACCCAGTACTTC. It codes for CASIPRDRLGTQYF.

The J gene is TRBJ2-2, the V gene TRBV12-3 or TRBV12-4; 7 nucleotides agree with TRBD2. The CDR3 consists of 18 residues. Trimming removed 2 bases from V and 2 bases from J; junction bases left unmatched: 11. The CDR3 region is CASSLIPGTTLNTGELFF. In nucleotides, the CDR3 is TGTGCCAGCAGTTTAATCCCCGGGACTACTCTTAACACCGGGGAGCTGTTTTTT.

The genes are TRBV7-9 and TRBJ2-1; possible D gene TRBD2, 6 bases. Per germline, CDR1 SEHNR and CDR2 FQNEAQ (reference sequence). This CDR3 is 14 amino acids long. V shed 5 bases and J shed 9 bases, with 17 bases lying between them. CDR3 residues: CASSHPRPEGEQFF. The CDR3 coding sequence is TGTGCCAGCAGCCACCCCCGTCCGGAGGGTGAGCAGTTCTTC.

This rearrangement joins TRBV7-9 to TRBJ2-5; TRBD2 aligns across 9 bases. Germline CDR1 is SEHNR and CDR2 is FQNEAQ (reference sequence). V lost 2 bases and J lost 1; bases outside the gene matches: 5. This CDR3 contains 16 residues. CDR3 loop: CASSLISAGGQETQYF. The CDR3 DNA reads as TGTGCCAGCAGCTTAATTTCAGCGGGAGGCCAAGAGACCCAGTACTTC. Variable domain in full (rest from reference TRBV7-9 and TRBJ2-5): DTGVSQNPRHKITKRGQNVTFRCDPISEHNRLYWYRQTLGQGPEFLTYFQNEAQLEKSRLLSDRFSAERPKGSFSTLEIQRTEQGDSAMYLCASSLISAGGQETQYFGPGTRLLVL.

CDR3 sequence reads: CASSPEGNSPLHF. Written as DNA, the CDR3 is TGTGCCAGCAGCCCGGAAGGGAATTCACCCCTCCACTTT. The chain combines TRBV3-1 with TRBJ1-6; D remains ambiguous. Germline V gene sequence: CDR1 LGHDT, CDR2 YNNKEL (reference sequence). V gave up 4 bases and J gave up 7 bases, with 8 bases separating them. The CDR3 consists of 13 residues.

The genes are TRBV28 and TRBJ2-1; 11 positions agree with TRBD1. The CDR3 has 16 amino acids. J lost 6 bases, V lost 4 bases, and 8 bases had no gene match. Germline assignment: CDR1 MDHEN and CDR2 SYDVKM. CDR3 protein: CASSSPRDRGANEQFF. The CDR3 coding sequence is TGTGCCAGCAGTTCCCCCCGGGACAGGGGGGCCAATGAGCAGTTCTTC.

This clonotype has just one count. This chain uses TRBV4-3 with TRBJ2-2; 7 bases agree with TRBD1. CDR1 LGHNA and CDR2 YSLEER come from the germline V gene. With V trimmed by 1 base and J by 0 bases, 11 bases remained unmatched. CDR3 size: 19 residues. CDR3: CASSQGLGTEYANTGELFF. CDR3 nucleotide sequence: TGCGCCAGCAGCCAAGGCCTTGGGACAGAATACGCGAACACCGGGGAGCTGTTTTTT.

This chain connects TRBV29-1 to TRBJ1-2; no clear D gene. The CDR3 consists of 10 residues. V gave up 0 bases and J gave up 9 bases, with 5 bases separating them. The germline V gene encodes CDR1 SQVTM and CDR2 ANQGSEA. This chain's CDR3 is CSVEEGSYTF. CDR3 coding DNA: TGCAGCGTTGAAGAGGGAAGCTACACCTTC. The entire variable domain, with the rest obtained from reference TRBV29-1 and TRBJ1-2, is as follows: SAVISQKPSRDICQRGTSLTIQCQVDSQVTMMFWYRQQPGQSLTLIATANQGSEATYESGFVIDKFPISRPNLTFSTLTVSNMSPEDSSIYLCSVEEGSYTFGSGTRLTVV.

The gene calls are TRBV6-6 and TRBJ2-1; 8 bases align to TRBD1. Per the germline V gene, CDR1 is MNHNY and CDR2 is SVGAGI (reference sequence). J was trimmed by 3 bases and V by 6 bases; bases with no gene match: 10. The CDR3 has 16 residues. CDR3 bases: TGTGCCAGCAGCCCCCCCAGGGGGCCTTACTACAATGAGCAGTTCTTC. The encoded protein is CASSPPRGPYYNEQFF.

The chain uses TRBV2 and TRBJ2-1; possible D gene TRBD2, 5 bases. From germline, CDR1 is SNHLY and CDR2 FYNNEI. V was trimmed by 10 bases and J by 2 bases, leaving 12 bases between them. The CDR3 contains 13 residues. The CDR3 DNA sequence: TGTGCCATCGAAGCGGAGGCCTACAATGAGCAGTTCTTC. Encoded protein: CAIEAEAYNEQFF.

The chain carries TRBV6-6 and TRBJ2-7; TRBD2 aligns across 7 bases. This CDR3 contains 14 residues. Per the germline V gene, CDR1 is MNHNY and CDR2 is SVGAGI (reference sequence). The J segment lost 3 bases and the V segment lost 7 bases, leaving 9 bases of the junction unmatched. CDR3 in DNA: TGTGCCAGCACCCCCGGGGAGGGGAACTACGAGCAGTACTTC. Amino acid sequence: CASTPGEGNYEQYF.

This sequence joins TRBV27 and TRBJ2-3; D gene ambiguous. The CDR3 is 15 amino acids. The V and J ends lost 5 bases and 3 bases respectively, with 15 bases between them. Germline V lookup: CDR1 MNHEY, CDR2 SMNVEV (reference sequence). CDR3 in DNA: TGTGCCAGCAGTCCCTACCCTGGCAGTACAGATACGCAGTATTTT. Translated, it gives CASSPYPGSTDTQYF.

This chain connects TRBV9 to TRBJ1-2, with 7 bases matching TRBD1. The germline gives CDR1 SGDLS, CDR2 YYNGEE. This CDR3 is 13 amino acids long. Trimming took 3 bases from V and 4 from J; bases not matched to a gene: 3. The CDR3 DNA reads TGTGCCAGCAGCGAGAGACAGGGCTATGGCTACACCTTC. Its protein is CASSERQGYGYTF.

The chain joins TRBV29-1 to TRBJ2-3, with D maybe TRBD1 (6 bases). Germline-derived CDR1 and CDR2 are SQVTM and ANQGSEA. V lost 7 bases, J lost 1 base, and 9 bases lay in between. The CDR3 loop spans 12 amino acids. The CDR3 loop is CSEWTGTDTQYF. CDR3 DNA: TGCAGCGAGTGGACAGGCACAGATACGCAGTATTTT.

The genes are TRBV14 and TRBJ2-1; D is unclear. Germline V gene lookup returns CDR1 SGHDN and CDR2 FVKESK. This CDR3 contains 13 residues. The V end lost 5 bases, the J end lost 5 bases, and 10 bases lay between the germline ends. DNA of the CDR3: TGTGCCAGCAGCTCTGTCGCTCACAATGAGCAGTTCTTC. Its translation is CASSSVAHNEQFF.

This clonotype was counted once. This chain uses TRBV7-9 with TRBJ2-1; D remains ambiguous. Germline CDR1 and CDR2: SEHNR and FQNEAQ (reference sequence). Trimming took off 5 bases at V and 4 bases at J, with 9 bases between the two ends. This CDR3 is built from 13 residues. CDR3 sequence (DNA): TGTGCCAGCAGCATGACCCAATACAATGAGCAGTTCTTC. Amino acids: CASSMTQYNEQFF.

The chain uses TRBV27 and TRBJ2-7; D ambiguous. The CDR3 covers 14 residues. The V gene's germline CDR1 is MNHEY and CDR2 SMNVEV (reference sequence). Trimming removed 5 bases from V and 5 bases from J, with 16 bases in between. The CDR3 DNA follows: TGTGCCAGCAGTCCATACCGTGAGGTGGACGAGCAGTACTTC. Its translation: CASSPYREVDEQYF.

The V gene is TRBV20-1, the J gene TRBJ2-3, with a weak D call TRBD1 (7 bases). This CDR3 has 13 amino acids. Germline CDR1 is DFQATT and CDR2 is SNEGSKA (reference sequence). V shed 5 bases and J shed 2 bases, with 11 bases lying between them. CDR3 sequence reads: CSAPRGDTDTQYF. The DNA for the CDR3 is TGCAGTGCTCCCAGGGGGGACACAGATACGCAGTATTTT.